These T cell receptor beta chains were read from a single sample in a study of monozygotic twins with cystic fibrosis. Sequencing was performed with immunoSEQ multiplex PCR; in TCRdb, only in-frame clones are kept and a portion is missing. The sample shows about 32,000 clones, around 96% of them seen only once. Sequencing used blood. The receptors stem from a girl aged 2 to 9 with cystic fibrosis. Each CDR3 is given without its conserved first and last residue.

j_call v_call cdr3_aa
TRBJ2-3 TRBV5-1 ASSWGDSHTDTQY
TRBJ2-1 TRBV4-1 ASSQAGIEQF
TRBJ2-1 TRBV7-2 ASSVGISRGNEQF
TRBJ1-1 TRBV7-6 ASSPIVQEAF
TRBJ1-1 TRBV4-1 ASSQVRGRGMGRTEAF
TRBJ2-4 TRBV27 ASSFPGPTAENIQY
TRBJ1-1 TRBV10-3 AISELRDRVEAF
TRBJ2-1 TRBV30 AWSVLNEQF
TRBJ1-1 TRBV6-1 ASERQGWKAF
TRBJ2-7 TRBV19 ASSAALADDYEQY
TRBJ1-5 TRBV4-1 ASSQDLRKQPQH
TRBJ1-2 TRBV28 ASSLDRGPDGYT
TRBJ1-2 TRBV7-9 ASSLGNMIEGYT
TRBJ2-1 TRBV13 ASSLEYPGLAGYNEQF
TRBJ1-2 TRBV6-1 ASREAGVNYGYT
TRBJ1-1 TRBV30 AWSQRHRVTAF
TRBJ2-7 TRBV20-1 SALTVYEQY
TRBJ2-7 TRBV19 ASTPGQGEGYEQY
TRBJ1-2 TRBV27 ASSSTVTYGYT
TRBJ2-3 TRBV5-1 ASSLGTDSSTDTQY
TRBJ1-1 TRBV2 ASSEGGRGTEAF
TRBJ1-2 TRBV6-6 ASSSSPTTNYGYT
TRBJ2-1 TRBV6-1 ASSDWWEGPNEQF
TRBJ1-6 TRBV5-6 ASSTTGGAYNSPLH
TRBJ2-1 TRBV27 ASSLQPGQNYNEQF
TRBJ1-2 TRBV7-9 ASSLARGPGYT
TRBJ1-1 TRBV29-1 SVAGTMNTEAF
TRBJ1-1 TRBV19 ASDRGSTEAF
TRBJ1-3 TRBV9 ASSGTGSGNTIY
TRBJ2-7 TRBV7-6 ASSLGPYYEQY
TRBJ1-1 TRBV14 ASSQVAGTEAF
TRBJ2-7 TRBV5-5 ASSPERNEQY
TRBJ1-5 TRBV4-1 ASSQDPGSYQPQH
TRBJ2-7 TRBV6-1 ASRQLTSYEQY
TRBJ2-7 TRBV5-1 ASSSLVAGTYEQY
TRBJ2-7 TRBV7-9 ASSTTGPHEQY
TRBJ1-2 TRBV5-1 ASTSGQGGNYGYT
TRBJ1-1 TRBV5-1 ASSLRWDTEAF
TRBJ2-1 TRBV9 ASSVALLAGENSQF
TRBJ2-6 TRBV5-1 ASSFGGSGANVLT
TRBJ1-4 TRBV4-1 ASSQRIPNEKLF